Below, 7 T cell receptor beta chains from the same sample are listed, as sequenced in a study of beta chain features in type 1 diabetes. The whole isolated RNA underwent reverse transcription, so sequencing captured expressed TCRB transcripts. Generated by immunoSEQ multiplex PCR, the TCRdb table keeps only in-frame clones and is missing some. The sample holds hundreds of thousands of clones; over 7.5% are singletons and the top ten take under 0.035%. Sequencing input: naive CD4+ T cells from blood. The receptors were gathered from a woman aged 18 to 35 in good health.

The J gene is TRBJ2-7, the V gene TRBV5-1, with a possible D match to TRBD2 (6 bases). Trimming removed 2 bases at V and 4 bases at J, with 10 bases between. Germline CDR1 and CDR2: SGHRS and YFSETQ. CDR3 length: 13 residues. CDR3 region: CASSFGGSYEQYF. The CDR3 DNA reads as TGCGCCAGCAGCTTTGGGGGGTCGTACGAGCAGTACTTC.

This clone was seen only a few times. The V gene is TRBV30, the J gene TRBJ2-1; 7 nucleotides match TRBD2. V lost 1 base and J lost 4; bases outside the gene matches: 4. This CDR3 has 14 residues. Germline V gives CDR1 GTSNPN, CDR2 SVGIG (reference sequence). CDR3 nucleotide sequence: TGTGCCTGGAGTGATGGGGGGGGGTACAATGAGCAGTTCTTC. Protein product: CAWSDGGGYNEQFF.

The chain combines TRBV6-1 with TRBJ2-7, with TRBD1 as a possible D gene (5 bases). The CDR3 totals 15 residues. V was trimmed by 8 bases and J by 2 bases, leaving 19 bases between them. The germline V gene encodes CDR1 MNHNS and CDR2 SASEGT. CDR3: CASAEPHRSTYEQYF. The CDR3, as DNA: TGTGCCAGCGCTGAACCCCACAGGTCTACCTACGAGCAGTACTTC.

This chain links TRBV2 with TRBJ1-1, with TRBD1 identical over 8 bases. The CDR3 consists of 13 residues. Germline-derived CDR1 and CDR2 are SNHLY and FYNNEI. With 6 bases clipped from V and 2 bases from J, the junction kept 2 bases outside the gene matches. The CDR3 DNA reads TGTGCCAGCAGCGGACAGGGAAACACTGAAGCTTTCTTT. Its protein is CASSGQGNTEAFF.

In this sample, this clone turned up a few times. The rearrangement uses TRBV29-1 and TRBJ1-2; 9 bases fit TRBD1. The CDR3 length is 13 residues. CDR1 SQVTM and CDR2 ANQGSEA come from the germline V gene. The V and J ends lost 1 base and 5 bases, in that order; junction bases with no gene match: 2. The CDR3 loop is CSVEAGQGYGYTF. The CDR3 DNA is TGCAGCGTTGAAGCAGGACAGGGGTATGGCTACACCTTC.

In this sample, this clone turned up a few times. The chain carries TRBV18 and TRBJ1-3; D not certain. CDR1 is KGHSH and CDR2 is LQKENI in the germline V gene. This CDR3 has 17 residues. V was cut by 6 bases and J by 0 bases, with 18 bases left in between. The CDR3 bases are TGTGCCAGCTCTCCTCCGGGGTTGCCTTACTCTGGAAACACCATATATTTT. Translating it yields CASSPPGLPYSGNTIYF.

The chain links TRBV9 to TRBJ2-7; the match to TRBD2 covers 14 bases. With 0 bases clipped from V and 9 bases from J, the junction kept 5 bases outside the gene matches. Germline values: CDR1 SGDLS, CDR2 YYNGEE. CDR3 size: 15 residues. CDR3 nucleotides: TGTGCCAGCAGCGTAGCCGGGACTAGCGGGAGTGGGCAGTACTTC. Translation gives CASSVAGTSGSGQYF.